This T cell receptor (beta chain) was sequenced for a study of post-analysis software for immune sequencing data (dated by TCRdb to the mid-2010s). About the full investigation: Disease courses on record covered relapsing-remitting, secondary progressive and progressive-relapsing multiple sclerosis, though some patients had no subtype annotation. The patient repertoires were compared against around 11 previously published healthy control repertoires obtained from donors aged roughly 6 to 28 years. A subset of samples was prepared in parallel using single-end sample barcoding, then pooled and co-amplified after Illumina adapter ligation. Results and caveats for the whole study, not just this receptor: Strong co-clustering of samples prepared in the same batch was shown by direct clustering with F measure, prompting a batch-effect correction. Patients showed significantly higher frequencies than controls for a handful of TRBV segments, among them TRBV5-6, TRBV5-1 and TRBV20-1. Multiple sclerosis patients had significantly lower normalized Chao1 diversity than controls, a result that suggests substantial peripheral T-cell clonal expansion. The control group was slightly older than the multiple sclerosis patient group.

TCR beta repertoires were profiled from peripheral blood of approximately 13 young patients with multiple sclerosis to demonstrate the VDJtools post-analysis software. The multiple sclerosis patients were children and adolescents between roughly 6 and 17 years of age. From V the trimming removes 0 bases and from J it removes 6 bases, while the gene matches leave 9 bases of the junction unaccounted for. Taken from the germline V gene, the CDR1 and CDR2 loops are SGHAT and FQNNGV. Inclusive of the bounding cysteine and phenylalanine, the CDR3 is 16 residues long. Only the CDR3 part of the read is kept: 48 bases, read in frame from the first base. Library generation was performed with PCR. The instrument given in TCRdb is Illumina HiSeq 2500. To reduce PCR and sequencing biases, unique molecular identifiers were built into the TCR beta cDNA libraries. Every 1 to 10 million input T cells yielded approximately 500,000 cDNA molecules, meaning each molecule approximated one T cell. Patient libraries were prepared and sequenced with the same protocol used for the earlier healthy control dataset. Samples belonging to the same batch were prepared together, multiplexed and sequenced on a shared HiSeq lane. In the paper's pipeline: MIGEC handled the raw barcoded reads, throwing out single-read molecular identifier groups before consensus assembly and CDR3 extraction. Clonotype tables were post-analysed with VDJtools, and diversity was normalized by down-sampling all datasets to the smallest sample size. To correct batch-related cross-sample contamination, repertoire overlap clustering matched CDR3 amino acid sequences but not nucleotide sequences. TCRdb reprocessed the public reads (quality trimming at Q25 with fastp, clone calling with MiXCR) and kept in-frame beta chains. Entries that share a CDR3 protein sequence are merged under the most common genes and DNA. TCRdb assigned the V and J calls; the authors' analysis was not used. The sample table holds approximately 630,000 distinct CDR3 sequences, of which over 45% were seen once. The top ten clones comprise around 11% of the sample.

A word on this clonotype: Its antigen specificity is not known. Base-call qualities are not available, and no considerably larger clone is one nucleotide away.

Specimen: blood. The receptor was isolated from a girl aged 2-10 years with multiple sclerosis. The receptor chain draws on TRBV11-2 and TRBJ2-3, with 7 bases matching TRBD2. The CDR3: CASSLDGLAVPDTQYF. The nucleotide sequence reads TGTGCCAGCAGCTTAGACGGGCTAGCGGTTCCCGATACGCAGTATTTT. With all but the CDR3 taken from the reference TRBV11-2 and TRBJ2-3 genes, the full variable domain is: EAGVAQSPRYKIIEKRQSVAFWCNPISGHATLYWYQQILGQGPKLLIQFQNNGVVDDSQLPKDRFSAERLKGVDSTLKIQPAKLEDSAVYLCASSLDGLAVPDTQYFGPGTRLTVL.